This T cell receptor beta chain appears in the sequencing data of a study of human T cells and chemical hapten exposure. At the level of the study: Throughout the roughly 22-week study, diphenylcyclopropenone was applied weekly to the patients' scalps. Reading of the patch tests, which applied 0.01% DPC to the upper back, occurred at 6 days.

The study's findings and limits: With regard to DPC sensitization, TCRs above 1 in 1000 frequency did not change.

As for this clonotype: No antigen is known for it.

The CDR3 has 16 amino acids. Per the germline V gene, CDR1 is SGHAT and CDR2 is FQNNGV. Trimming shortened V by 4 bases and J by 1 base, and 14 bases separated the two germline ends. Time point meaning: patch test 3, about 24 weeks after DPC sensitization. Treatment in this sample: therapeutic diphenylcyclopropenone sensitization with weekly scalp DPC. The library put unique molecular identifiers onto individual cDNA molecules. TCRdb recomputed calls from the RACE reads with MiXCR, one row per CDR3 protein. Of approximately 50,000 distinct CDR3 sequences listed, more than 9.5% are singletons. The sequencing used whole blood, collected in connection with sensitization to the hapten diphenylcyclopropenone (DPC). The sequence came from a woman aged 40 to 50 with alopecia areata. Some clones in this sample may be carry-over from other donors' samples. V usage is TRBV11-2 and J usage is TRBJ2-4; D call uncertain. The CDR3 loop is CASSWTWEEAKNIQYF. The CDR3 nucleotides are TGTGCCAGCAGCTGGACCTGGGAAGAGGCCAAAAACATTCAGTACTTC.